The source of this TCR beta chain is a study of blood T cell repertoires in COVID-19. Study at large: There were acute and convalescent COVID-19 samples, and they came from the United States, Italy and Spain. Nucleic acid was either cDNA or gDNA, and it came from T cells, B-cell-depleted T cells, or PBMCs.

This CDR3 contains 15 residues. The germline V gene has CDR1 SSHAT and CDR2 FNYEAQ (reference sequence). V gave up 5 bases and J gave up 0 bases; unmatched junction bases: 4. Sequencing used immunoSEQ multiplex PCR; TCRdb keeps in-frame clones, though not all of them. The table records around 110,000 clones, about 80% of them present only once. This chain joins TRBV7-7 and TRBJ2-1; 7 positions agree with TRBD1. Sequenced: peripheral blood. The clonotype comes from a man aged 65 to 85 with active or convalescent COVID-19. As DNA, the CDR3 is TGTGCCAGCAGCGTTACAGGGGACTCCTACAATGAGCAGTTCTTC. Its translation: CASSVTGDSYNEQFF.